This T cell receptor (beta chain) comes out of a study of blood T cell repertoires in COVID-19. Study-wide background: The United States, Italy and Spain provided the acute and convalescent COVID-19 samples.

Data came from immunoSEQ multiplex PCR; TCRdb stores just in-frame clones and leaves some out. In the table there are about 210,000 clones, 92% of which are singletons. J gave up 3 bases and V 7 bases, and 14 bases lay outside the gene matches. This CDR3 contains 16 residues. Germline CDR1 is ENHRY and CDR2 is SYGVKD. Sequencing was carried out using peripheral blood. The receptor was isolated from a man younger than 45 with acute or convalescent COVID-19. This chain links TRBV10-3 with TRBJ1-1; 7 positions match TRBD1. CDR3: CAITPNRGDRDTEAFF. CDR3 nucleotide sequence: TGTGCCATCACCCCGAATAGGGGCGACAGGGACACTGAAGCTTTCTTT.